A selection of T cell receptor beta chains follows, all from one sample in a study of blood T cell repertoires in COVID-19. Measured with immunoSEQ multiplex PCR; TCRdb has only the in-frame clones, and not every one. The data contain 90,000 to 120,000 clones, about four fifths of them singletons. The sequenced sample was peripheral blood. Source of these receptors: a human donor in a cohort sampled during active COVID-19. Each CDR3 is given with its conserved first and last residue. Each record gives: V gene, J gene, clone size, D gene, CDR3 DNA, CDR3 protein. D genes are given only for firm matches. Clone size is shown for a subset of rows, as once, few, many or a class of expanded clone.

>TRBV3-1/TRBV3-2|TRBJ2-5|NA|NA
TGTGCCAGCAGCCAAGCAGGGTTATTGGAGACCCAGTACTTC
CASSQAGLLETQYF
>TRBV30|TRBJ2-1|NA|TRBD2
TGTGCCTGGAGGACTAGCGAGTTGTGGAATGAGCAGTTCTTC
CAWRTSELWNEQFF
>TRBV28|TRBJ2-3|NA|TRBD2
TGTGCCAGCAGTGTCCCTTTTGGTAGCGGGAGCTCAGATACGCAGTATTTT
CASSVPFGSGSSDTQYF
>TRBV28|TRBJ1-1|NA|NA
TGTGCCAGCAGTTCACCCGGGGGTGAAGCTTTCTTT
CASSSPGGEAFF
>TRBV6-5|TRBJ1-5|NA|NA
TGTGCCAGCAGTTACTATTCAGGGGCTCAGCCCCAGCATTTT
CASSYYSGAQPQHF
>TRBV7-2|TRBJ2-2|once|TRBD1
TGTGCCAGCAGCAAGGACAGGGCAGCCGGGGAGCTGTTTTTT
CASSKDRAAGELFF
>TRBV5-6|TRBJ2-1|NA|TRBD2
TGTGCCAGCAGTCGCGGACTAGCGGGTTACAATGAGCAGTTCTTC
CASSRGLAGYNEQFF
>TRBV7-2|TRBJ2-3|once|TRBD2
TGTGCCAGCAGCTCCCCCGGGACTAGCGGGAGAGGGGATACGCAGTATTTT
CASSSPGTSGRGDTQYF
>TRBV7-3|TRBJ2-1|few|NA
TGTGCCAGCAGCTTACTGGCAGAAGTAAATGAGCAGTTCTTC
CASSLLAEVNEQFF
>TRBV28|TRBJ2-7|NA|TRBD2
TGTGCCAGCAGTACCGGGACTAGTCCGGACGAGCAGTACTTC
CASSTGTSPDEQYF
>TRBV5-1|TRBJ2-7|NA|TRBD1
TGCGCCAGCAGCCCACAGGGGATGTCCTACGAGCAGTACTTC
CASSPQGMSYEQYF
>TRBV9|TRBJ2-1|NA|TRBD2
TGTGCCAGCAGCAAGCGGGACGGACTAGCGGGAATAAATGAGCAGTTCTTC
CASSKRDGLAGINEQFF
>TRBV3-1/TRBV3-2|TRBJ1-2|NA|NA
TGTGCCAGCCAAACGGGGAAGGGCGGCTATGGCTACACCTTC
CASQTGKGGYGYTF
>TRBV3-1/TRBV3-2|TRBJ2-2|NA|NA
TGTGCCAGCAGCCAGAGAAAGGGGGAGCTGTTTTTT
CASSQRKGELFF
>TRBV6-2/TRBV6-3|TRBJ2-7|NA|TRBD1
TGTGCCAGCAGTTACTCGACAGGGGAGCAGTACTTC
CASSYSTGEQYF
>TRBV4-2|TRBJ2-3|NA|TRBD2
TGTGCCAGCAGCCAAGATCTGTCTACTAGCGGGGTCCCCACAGATACGCAGTATTTT
CASSQDLSTSGVPTDTQYF
>TRBV29-1|TRBJ2-7|NA|NA
TGCAGCGTTGGAGGCGGATACGAGCAGTACTTC
CSVGGGYEQYF
>TRBV2|TRBJ1-2|NA|NA
TGTGCCAGCAGTGGCACAGGCTATGGCTACACCTTC
CASSGTGYGYTF
>TRBV5-6|TRBJ2-6|NA|NA
TGTGCCAGCGGGGGCGAGGCGGATTCAAGAGGGGCCAACGTCCTGACTTTC
CASGGEADSRGANVLTF
>TRBV28|TRBJ1-2|NA|NA
TGTGCCAGCAGTCCTCACCAGGGCGACTATGGCTACACCTTC
CASSPHQGDYGYTF
>TRBV25-1|TRBJ1-2|NA|TRBD1
TGTGCCAGCAGTTTTACCGGACAGGGGGCGGGCTACACCTTC
CASSFTGQGAGYTF
>TRBV18|TRBJ2-1|NA|NA
TGTGCCAGCTCCGAGGGTGATGAGCAGTTCTTC
CASSEGDEQFF
>TRBV6-6|TRBJ2-3|NA|TRBD2
TGTGCCAGCAGTCCTCCCGGGGGGGGCACAGATACGCAGTATTTT
CASSPPGGGTDTQYF
>TRBV30|TRBJ1-2|NA|NA
TGTGCCTGGAGCCCAGGGGCAGGCGGCTACACCTTC
CAWSPGAGGYTF
>TRBV12-3/TRBV12-4|TRBJ1-2|NA|TRBD1
TGTGCCAGCAGTTTCCAGGGGGCCTATGGCTACACCTTC
CASSFQGAYGYTF
>TRBV30|TRBJ2-5|NA|TRBD2
TGTGCCTGGAGCCGAGGACTAGCGGGAGGGATTATCTACCAAGAGACCCAGTACTTC
CAWSRGLAGGIIYQETQYF
>TRBV28|TRBJ2-7|NA|NA
TGTGCCAGCAGTTTCTACTACGAGCAGTACTTC
CASSFYYEQYF